This T cell receptor (beta chain) appears in the sequencing data of a study of tumor and adjacent non-tumor tissue in lung cancer. Study-wide background: Patients comprised roughly 12 adenocarcinoma, a couple of squamous cell carcinoma and 1 small cell lung cancer. Some 4.1 million productive TCRbeta reads were obtained per sample on average.

A modified ARM-PCR protocol with three rounds of nested PCR amplified TCRbeta. TCRdb passed the multiplex PCR reads through MiXCR, listing each CDR3 protein once. The sample has just over 200,000 distinct CDR3 sequences, 71% seen once; the top ten hold about 23%. The V end lost 2 bases, the J end lost 8 bases, and 13 bases lay between the germline ends. The CDR3 consists of 14 residues. The V gene's germline CDR1 is MNHNY and CDR2 SVGAGI (reference sequence). No cell sorting was done before RNA was extracted from the tissue. This clonotype was recorded a few times. The antigen is not known. This may stem from a read error, because a much larger clone lies one nucleotide away. Study results and limitations: Top 100 clones took a larger repertoire share in normal lung. Higher tumor TCR diversity was associated with shorter survival.

The specimen was lung tumor tissue. The clonotype comes from a man in his 60s with non-small cell lung cancer. The chain recombines TRBV6-6 with TRBJ2-1; possibly TRBD1 or TRBD2 for D (5 bases each). This chain's CDR3 is CASSYGRVGDEQFF. The CDR3 DNA follows: TGTGCCAGCAGTTACGGCAGGGTCGGGGATGAGCAGTTCTTC.